These 22 T cell receptor beta chains came from one sample sequenced in a study of shared clonotypes between healthy human individuals. The method was immunoSEQ multiplex PCR; TCRdb's version includes in-frame clones alone and lacks a portion of them. Of about 1.1 million clones detected, roughly 77% appear once; the ten largest clones hold roughly 0.9%. The sequenced sample was memory CD4+ T cells from PBMCs. Subset in this sample: CD45RA-negative fraction. Receptors were obtained from a man between 18 and 29 years old in good health. Some clones in this sample may be carry-over from other donors' samples.

This clone was picked up one time. The chain joins TRBV18 to TRBJ2-7, with D tentatively TRBD1 or TRBD2 (5 bases each). Germline V gene data show CDR1 as KGHSH and CDR2 as LQKENI. Trimming removed 0 bases at V and 3 bases at J, with 15 bases between. This CDR3 spans 16 amino acids. In DNA, the CDR3 is TGTGCCAGCTCACCACCGGTGAGGGGACCCCTCTACGAGCAGTACTTC. Encoded protein: CASSPPVRGPLYEQYF.

The chain recombines TRBV6-5 with TRBJ1-2; D is undetermined. The CDR3 totals 12 residues. Trimming removed 7 bases from V and 4 bases from J, with 10 bases in between. The germline gives CDR1 MNHEY, CDR2 SVGAGI. CDR3 region: CASMSPGYGYTF. The DNA of the CDR3 is TGTGCCAGCATGTCCCCAGGCTATGGCTACACCTTC.

The chain employs TRBV6-6 and TRBJ1-1; D is undetermined. The CDR3 length is 13 residues. Trimming removed 6 bases at V and 7 bases at J, with 15 bases between. In germline, CDR1 is MNHNY, CDR2 SVGAGI (reference sequence). The CDR3 DNA sequence: TGTGCCAGCAGAGACGACATAATCGGTGAAGCTTTCTTT. It specifies CASRDDIIGEAFF.

This clone was seen a handful of times. Additional DNA sequences in this sample encode the identical CDR3. The chain carries TRBV5-1 and TRBJ2-7; D not certain. The CDR3 contains 15 residues. Germline V gene sequence: CDR1 SGHRS, CDR2 YFSETQ. The V and J ends lost 1 base and 0 bases respectively, with 11 bases between them. CDR3 in DNA: TGCGCCAGCAGCTTGAGTGGCCAAAGCTCCTACGAGCAGTACTTC. Protein sequence: CASSLSGQSSYEQYF.

The gene calls are TRBV9 and TRBJ2-6, with a tentative D call TRBD2 (5 bases). Germline V lookup: CDR1 SGDLS, CDR2 YYNGEE. The length of the CDR3 is 17 residues. Deletions cut 0 bases from V and 2 bases from J, with 12 bases between. This chain's CDR3 is CASSVDQEATGANVLTF. CDR3 DNA: TGTGCCAGCAGCGTAGACCAGGAGGCTACTGGGGCCAACGTCCTGACTTTC.

The chain recombines TRBV10-1 with TRBJ2-7, with unresolved D. CDR1 is WNHNN and CDR2 is SYGVQD in the germline V gene (reference sequence). The CDR3 sequence is 12 residues long. The V end lost 3 bases, the J end lost 2 bases, and 5 bases lay between the germline ends. The CDR3 reads CASSDVTYEQYF. CDR3 DNA: TGCGCCAGCAGTGACGTAACCTACGAGCAGTACTTC.

The gene calls are TRBV12-5 and TRBJ2-2; the D is unclear. Germline V gives CDR1 LGHNT, CDR2 FRNRAP. The CDR3 has 13 amino acids. V dropped 3 bases and J dropped 7 bases, with 9 bases sitting between them. CDR3 in DNA: TGTGCTAGTGGTTTTACCACCAACGGGGAGCTGTTTTTT. This encodes CASGFTTNGELFF.

The CDR3: CASSLVGGAANEKLFF. The CDR3 region has the DNA TGTGCCAGCAGCTTAGTTGGAGGGGCGGCTAATGAAAAACTGTTTTTT. The V and J genes are TRBV11-2 and TRBJ1-4; possible D gene TRBD1, 5 bases. Deletions cut 1 base from V and 3 bases from J, with 12 bases between. Germline assignment: CDR1 SGHAT and CDR2 FQNNGV. There are 16 residues in the CDR3. The full variable domain, with the rest looked up from reference TRBV11-2 and TRBJ1-4, is EAGVAQSPRYKIIEKRQSVAFWCNPISGHATLYWYQQILGQGPKLLIQFQNNGVVDDSQLPKDRFSAERLKGVDSTLKIQPAKLEDSAVYLCASSLVGGAANEKLFFGSGTQLSVL.

This chain uses TRBV27 with TRBJ1-2; D possibly corresponds to TRBD1 (5 bases). V dropped 8 bases and J dropped 7 bases, with 17 bases sitting between them. Germline V lookup: CDR1 MNHEY, CDR2 SMNVEV (reference sequence). CDR3 length equals 13 residues. The CDR3 DNA reads TGTGCCAGCTCCCTAAAGGGGTCGGGTGGCTACACCTTC. Protein: CASSLKGSGGYTF.

This chain uses TRBV4-3 with TRBJ2-3; the D is unclear. This CDR3 has 15 amino acids. V shed 1 base and J shed 2 bases, with 10 bases lying between them. Germline V gene sequence: CDR1 LGHNA, CDR2 YSLEER. Here the CDR3 DNA reads TGCGCCAGCAGCCAAGCCAGCAGCCACACAGATACGCAGTATTTT. It specifies CASSQASSHTDTQYF.

This clone was counted a few times. This sample includes further DNA sequences coding for the same CDR3. The rearrangement links TRBV28 to TRBJ1-2, with 9 bases that match TRBD1. V was pared by 6 bases and J by 5 bases, with 4 bases of the junction left unmatched. The CDR3 sequence is 13 residues long. Germline V CDR1 and CDR2: MDHEN, SYDVKM. CDR3 protein: CASSPGTGYGYTF. In DNA form, the CDR3 reads TGTGCCAGCAGCCCCGGGACAGGGTATGGCTACACCTTC.

This chain connects TRBV7-3 to TRBJ1-1; TRBD1 matches 11 bases. The germline V gene encodes CDR1 SGHTA and CDR2 FQGTGA. Trimming took 6 bases from V and 6 from J; bases not matched to a gene: 15. The CDR3 spans 17 residues. CDR3 DNA: TGTGCCAGCAGTGACGGCGGTCCTGGACAGGGGGCGGCTGAAGCTTTCTTT. Translated: CASSDGGPGQGAAEAFF.

The CDR3 DNA is TGTGCCAGCAGTGAAATAAGGGTGGCCTATGGCTACACCTTC. It codes for CASSEIRVAYGYTF. The gene calls are TRBV6-1 and TRBJ1-2; D ambiguous. V was trimmed by 2 bases and J by 4 bases, leaving 11 bases between them. Per germline, CDR1 MNHNS and CDR2 SASEGT. The CDR3 is 14 amino acids.

Turning to this clone: A far larger clone is just one base off, so this is likely a read error. The J gene is TRBJ2-7, the V gene TRBV7-6; D not resolved. The CDR3 is made up of 13 amino acids. Per the germline V gene, CDR1 is SGHVS and CDR2 is FNYEAQ. The CDR3 DNA is TGTACCAGCAGCTTAGGGCAGAACAGCGAGCAGTACTTC. It specifies CTSSLGQNSEQYF. The full variable domain, with the rest looked up from reference TRBV7-6 and TRBJ2-7, is GAGVSQSPRYKVTKRGQDVALRCDPISGHVSLYWYRQALGQGPEFLTYFNYEAQQDKSGLPNDRFSAERPEGSISTLTIQRTEQRDSAMYRCTSSLGQNSEQYFGPGTRLTVT.

Points on this clone: The same CDR3 is also encoded by other DNA sequences in this sample. J is TRBJ2-5 and V is TRBV10-2; tentative D call: TRBD1 (5 bases). The germline V gene encodes CDR1 WSHSY and CDR2 SAAADI. V lost 3 bases to trimming and J lost 1 base, with 9 bases between them. The CDR3 covers 14 residues. The CDR3 loop is CASSDRGPQETQYF. In nucleotides, the CDR3 is TGCGCCAGCAGTGATAGGGGCCCCCAAGAGACCCAGTACTTC.

This chain joins TRBV27 and TRBJ1-5; 10 nucleotides line up with TRBD1. V lost 4 bases to trimming and J lost 1 base; unmatched junction nucleotides: 10. The germline V gene has CDR1 MNHEY and CDR2 SMNVEV (reference sequence). This CDR3 is built from 18 residues. CDR3 residues: CASSSGQGIVGSNQPQHF. The CDR3 DNA follows: TGTGCCAGCAGTTCGGGACAGGGGATCGTAGGGAGCAATCAGCCCCAGCATTTT.

The chain is built from TRBV5-6 and TRBJ1-2, with TRBD1 matching 7 bases. There are 14 residues in the CDR3. The germline gives CDR1 SGHDT, CDR2 YYEEEE. The ends lost 1 base at V and 7 bases at J; junction bases unmatched: 7. CDR3 sequence reads: CASSLWGPGGGYTF. In DNA form, the CDR3 reads TGTGCCAGCAGCTTGTGGGGTCCAGGGGGTGGCTACACCTTC. Full variable domain (rest looked up from reference TRBV5-6 and TRBJ1-2): DAGVTQSPTHLIKTRGQQVTLRCSPKSGHDTVSWYQQALGQGPQFIFQYYEEEERQRGNFPDRFSGHQFPNYSSELNVNALLLGDSALYLCASSLWGPGGGYTFGSGTRLTVV.

The CDR3 DNA reads TGTGCCAGCAGTGACTTGGGCAGCAGCAATCAGCCCCAGCATTTT. Amino acids: CASSDLGSSNQPQHF. The V call is TRBV6-4, the J call TRBJ1-5; the D is unclear. Germline CDR1 reads MRHNA; CDR2 reads SNTAGT. The V gene lost 1 base and the J gene lost 1 base, with 8 bases spanning the gap. This CDR3 is built from 15 residues.

The chain uses TRBV7-2 and TRBJ2-7; tentative D call: TRBD2 (6 bases). V lost 5 bases and J lost 0, with 14 bases in between. Germline V lookup: CDR1 SGHTA, CDR2 FQGNSA. CDR3 size: 15 residues. The CDR3 DNA reads TGTGCCAGCAGCCGGAGGGTCGGAGGCTCCTACGAGCAGTACTTC. This sequence encodes CASSRRVGGSYEQYF.

In its sample, this clone was seen a few times. The J gene is TRBJ2-6, the V gene TRBV5-1; D is ambiguous. Germline CDR1 and CDR2: SGHRS and YFSETQ. The CDR3 loop spans 14 amino acids. The V and J ends lost 7 bases and 0 bases respectively, with 8 bases between them. The CDR3 DNA reads TGCGCCAGCGCTCAGAGCTCTGGGGCCAACGTCCTGACTTTC. Encoded protein: CASAQSSGANVLTF.

V and J are TRBV4-3 and TRBJ2-7, with 8 bases aligning to TRBD2. The germline gives CDR1 LGHNA, CDR2 YSLEER. The CDR3 consists of 16 residues. The junction had 11 bases not matched to a gene; V was cut back by 4 bases and J by 3 bases. CDR3 sequence (DNA): TGCGCCAGCAGCCCTCAACCGGGAGCGGGGGACTACGAGCAGTACTTC. This encodes CASSPQPGAGDYEQYF.

This chain links TRBV30 with TRBJ2-1; 10 nucleotides line up with TRBD2. Trimming cost V 4 bases and J 8 bases; bases outside gene matches: 5. This CDR3 comprises 13 residues. Germline V gene lookup returns CDR1 GTSNPN and CDR2 SVGIG (reference sequence). The CDR3 sequence: CAWNPGLADEQFF. The CDR3 DNA reads as TGTGCCTGGAACCCCGGACTAGCGGATGAGCAGTTCTTC.